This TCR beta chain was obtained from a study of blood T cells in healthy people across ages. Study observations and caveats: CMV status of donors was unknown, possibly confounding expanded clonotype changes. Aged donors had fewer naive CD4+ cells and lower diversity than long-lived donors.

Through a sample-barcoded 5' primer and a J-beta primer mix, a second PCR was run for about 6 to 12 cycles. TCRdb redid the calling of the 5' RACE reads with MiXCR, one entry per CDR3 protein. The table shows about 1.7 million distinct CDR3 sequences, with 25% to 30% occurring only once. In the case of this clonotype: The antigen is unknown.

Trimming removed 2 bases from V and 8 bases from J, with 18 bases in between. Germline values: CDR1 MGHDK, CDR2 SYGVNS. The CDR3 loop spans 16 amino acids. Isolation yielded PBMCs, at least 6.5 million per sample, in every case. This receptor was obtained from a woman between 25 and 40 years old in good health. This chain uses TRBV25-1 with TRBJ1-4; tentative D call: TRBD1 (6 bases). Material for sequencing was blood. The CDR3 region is CASSERGGARSEKLFF. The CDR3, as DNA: TGTGCCAGCAGTGAAAGAGGGGGGGCCCGGTCCGAAAAACTGTTTTTT.